Presented here are 32 T cell receptor beta chains from one specimen sequenced in a study of neoadjuvant anti-PD-1 for oral cavity cancer. The assay was immunoSEQ multiplex PCR, and TCRdb's table has in-frame clones only and misses some. The sample consists of over 10,000 clones, approximately 66% of them appearing once. The source material was PBMCs, sampled before nivolumab (anti-PD-1) treatment. These TCRs come from a person between 40 and 79 years old with oral cavity squamous cell carcinoma.

There are a few counts of this clone. V is TRBV14 and J is TRBJ2-7; TRBD2 is a possible D gene (5 bases). Germline-derived CDR1 and CDR2 are SGHDN and FVKESK. This CDR3 has 15 amino acids. Between the trimmed V and J ends, which lost 4 bases and 0 bases, there was a span of 13 bases. CDR3 amino acids: CASSRGPASSYEQYF. The CDR3 DNA is TGTGCCAGCAGCCGCGGGCCTGCGAGCTCCTACGAGCAGTACTTC.

The chain carries TRBV5-4 and TRBJ2-3, with D unclear. V was clipped by 1 base and J by 4 bases, with 13 bases between them. The germline V gene encodes CDR1 SGHNT and CDR2 YYREEE (reference sequence). The CDR3 is 15 amino acids. CDR3 in amino acids: CASSLNPGRPDTQYF. The DNA of the CDR3 is TGTGCCAGCAGCTTGAACCCTGGTCGGCCAGATACGCAGTATTTT.

The CDR3 loop reads CASSLGAGGMDNEQFF. The DNA for the CDR3 is TGCGCCAGCAGCTTGGGAGCGGGGGGGATGGACAATGAGCAGTTCTTC. The chain employs TRBV5-1 and TRBJ2-1, with 10 bases fitting TRBD2. Looked up from germline, CDR1 is SGHRS and CDR2 is YFSETQ. V was pared by 0 bases and J by 5 bases, with 5 bases of the junction left unmatched. The CDR3 is 16 amino acids.

The chain combines TRBV10-2 with TRBJ2-7, with D tentatively TRBD2 (6 bases). V lost 6 bases, J lost 2 bases, and 11 bases lay in between. From germline, CDR1 is WSHSY and CDR2 SAAADI. The CDR3 loop spans 13 amino acids. CDR3 in DNA: TGCGCCAGCAGGAGCGGGCCGACCTACGAGCAGTACTTC. The encoded protein is CASRSGPTYEQYF.

The chain has TRBV5-8 and TRBJ1-5; D call uncertain. CDR3 size: 14 residues. Trimming took off 4 bases at V and 7 bases at J, with 15 bases between the two ends. CDR1 is SGHTS and CDR2 is YDEGEE in the germline V gene. In DNA, the CDR3 is TGTGCCAGCAGCCCTATAGGGTTAGGACAGCCCCAGCATTTT. Protein sequence: CASSPIGLGQPQHF.

The gene calls are TRBV5-6 and TRBJ2-5, with 9 bases that match TRBD1. CDR3 length: 16 amino acids. Unmatched junction bases numbered 4, after V lost 0 bases and J lost 1 base. Germline V gene sequence: CDR1 SGHDT, CDR2 YYEEEE. CDR3 in DNA: TGTGCCAGCAGCTTGGCCAGGGGACAGGGCCAAGAGACCCAGTACTTC. The encoded protein is CASSLARGQGQETQYF.

The chain carries TRBV27 and TRBJ2-7, with D tentatively TRBD2 (7 bases). V shed 5 bases and J shed 5 bases, with 19 bases lying between them. The germline gives CDR1 MNHEY, CDR2 SMNVEV (reference sequence). The CDR3 runs to 15 residues. The CDR3 is CASSLRRGGVDEQYF. CDR3 DNA: TGTGCCAGCAGTCTCCGAAGGGGGGGGGTCGACGAGCAGTACTTC.

The J gene is TRBJ2-2, the V gene TRBV9, with D perhaps being TRBD1 or TRBD2 (5 bases each). CDR1 and CDR2 from the germline V gene are SGDLS and YYNGEE. The CDR3 covers 15 residues. Trimming took off 2 bases at V and 6 bases at J, with 14 bases between the two ends. CDR3 DNA sequence: TGTGCCAGCAGCGTGGGCGGGTTAGGGGCCGGGGAGCTGTTTTTT. It codes for CASSVGGLGAGELFF.

As DNA, the CDR3 is TGTGCCAGCATAGAACAGGCGGATGGAAACACCATATATTTT. Protein: CASIEQADGNTIYF. This sequence joins TRBV6-1 and TRBJ1-3, with D maybe TRBD1 (5 bases). The ends were cut back, 7 bases at V and 3 bases at J, with 13 bases in the middle. There are 14 residues in the CDR3. The germline V gene encodes CDR1 MNHNS and CDR2 SASEGT.

This sequence joins TRBV19 and TRBJ1-3, with a tentative D call TRBD1 (6 bases). This CDR3 contains 15 residues. Germline V CDR1 and CDR2: LNHDA, SQIVND (reference sequence). V dropped 7 bases and J dropped 9 bases, with 22 bases sitting between them. The CDR3 loop is CASTPWGGSEGTIYF. The CDR3 nucleotides are TGTGCCAGTACCCCGTGGGGGGGCAGCGAGGGCACCATATATTTT.

This clone was seen a few times. J is TRBJ2-7 and V is TRBV5-1, with 11 bases fitting TRBD2. CDR1 SGHRS and CDR2 YFSETQ come from the germline V gene. V shed 0 bases and J 2 bases; nucleotides not matched to a gene: 1. CDR3 size: 15 residues. The CDR3 DNA is TGCGCCAGCAGCTTGGCACTAGCGGGGGCCTACGAGCAGTACTTC. This translates into CASSLALAGAYEQYF.

This clone showed up just a few times. The chain couples TRBV27 to TRBJ1-6; TRBD1 matches 7 bases. Per germline, CDR1 MNHEY and CDR2 SMNVEV (reference sequence). The V and J ends lost 2 bases and 7 bases, in that order; junction bases with no gene match: 8. The length of the CDR3 is 16 residues. CDR3 protein: CASSLDIDRVNSPLHF. Here the CDR3 DNA reads TGTGCCAGCAGTTTAGATATAGACAGGGTGAATTCACCCCTCCACTTT.

This clone was picked up a small number of times. DNA of the CDR3: TGTGCCACCAGCAGTCTCCGAACGGACAGGGGGAACACTGAAGCTTTCTTT. Translation gives CATSSLRTDRGNTEAFF. The gene calls are TRBV15 and TRBJ1-1; 9 bases map to TRBD1. Germline V lookup: CDR1 LNHNV, CDR2 YYDKDF (reference sequence). This CDR3 spans 17 amino acids. The junction had 9 bases not matched to a gene; V was cut back by 3 bases and J by 1 base.

The chain is built from TRBV27 and TRBJ1-1; 7 bases match TRBD1. Germline V lookup: CDR1 MNHEY, CDR2 SMNVEV (reference sequence). The CDR3 is 15 amino acids. V lost 2 bases, J lost 4 bases, and 7 bases stayed unmatched. The CDR3, as DNA: TGTGCCAGCAGTTTAGTCCCGGGACAGAGCACTGAAGCTTTCTTT. Translated, it gives CASSLVPGQSTEAFF.

The rearrangement links TRBV6-6 to TRBJ1-5; TRBD1 matches at 7 bases. V lost 5 bases to trimming and J lost 3 bases; unmatched junction nucleotides: 4. The germline V gene encodes CDR1 MNHNY and CDR2 SVGAGI (reference sequence). This CDR3 contains 14 residues. CDR3 nucleotide sequence: TGTGCCAGCAGTGGACAGGTACCCAATCAGCCCCAGCATTTT. Protein product: CASSGQVPNQPQHF.

The gene calls are TRBV14 and TRBJ2-2; 8 bases map to TRBD2. The V and J ends lost 4 bases and 5 bases, in that order; junction bases with no gene match: 6. The CDR3 is 15 residues long. Germline CDR1 is SGHDN and CDR2 is FVKESK. Here the CDR3 reads CASSLGAGATGELFF. The CDR3 bases are TGTGCCAGCAGCCTTGGAGCGGGGGCGACCGGGGAGCTGTTTTTT.

The chain couples TRBV11-2 to TRBJ1-1; tentative D call: TRBD1 (6 bases). Germline lookup yields CDR1 SGHAT and CDR2 FQNNGV. Trimming cost V 1 base and J 7 bases, with 13 bases left between them. The length of the CDR3 is 14 residues. CDR3 sequence (DNA): TGTGCCAGCAGCTTAGCGACAGGAGGGTTTGAAGCTTTCTTT. It encodes CASSLATGGFEAFF.

The chain employs TRBV7-9 and TRBJ1-1; the D is unclear. V shed 10 bases and J shed 2 bases, with 14 bases lying between them. The CDR3 sequence is 13 residues long. The germline CDR1 and CDR2 sequences are SEHNR and FQNEAQ (reference sequence). For the CDR3, the DNA is TGTGCCACACACCCAGGTGGAAACACTGAAGCTTTCTTT. It translates to CATHPGGNTEAFF. Variable domain in full (rest from reference TRBV7-9 and TRBJ1-1): DTGVSQNPRHKITKRGQNVTFRCDPISEHNRLYWYRQTLGQGPEFLTYFQNEAQLEKSRLLSDRFSAERPKGSFSTLEIQRTEQGDSAMYLCATHPGGNTEAFFGQGTRLTVV.

This chain connects TRBV2 to TRBJ1-5, with D unresolved. Deletions cut 3 bases from V and 4 bases from J, with 16 bases between. Germline assignment: CDR1 SNHLY and CDR2 FYNNEI. CDR3 length equals 16 residues. The CDR3 is CASSDSGSIFNQPQHF. CDR3 nucleotide sequence: TGTGCCAGCAGTGACTCGGGCAGTATCTTTAATCAGCCCCAGCATTTT.

This clone was picked up a small number of times. The chain combines TRBV29-1 with TRBJ1-2; a weak D match, TRBD1 (5 bases). The CDR3 sequence is 13 residues long. The germline gives CDR1 SQVTM, CDR2 ANQGSEA. Trimming took off 2 bases at V and 6 bases at J, with 13 bases between the two ends. The CDR3 coding sequence is TGCAGCGTTGAAAGACAGACGATTCATGGCTACACCTTC. It translates to CSVERQTIHGYTF.

The chain is built from TRBV6-1 and TRBJ2-1; 7 bases align to TRBD2. The CDR3 loop spans 15 amino acids. Per germline, CDR1 MNHNS and CDR2 SASEGT. The junction had 7 bases not matched to a gene; V was cut back by 4 bases and J by 4 bases. The DNA for the CDR3 is TGTGCCAGCAGTGCACTAGCGAACGCATACAATGAGCAGTTCTTC. Translation gives CASSALANAYNEQFF.

Comment on this clone: Other nucleotide sequences in the sample specify the same CDR3. The V call is TRBV6-6, the J call TRBJ2-1; D not resolved. The germline V gene has CDR1 MNHNY and CDR2 SVGAGI (reference sequence). V lost 6 bases, J lost 4 bases, and 7 bases lay in between. This CDR3 spans 12 amino acids. The CDR3 region is CASSRPYNEQFF. In nucleotides, the CDR3 is TGTGCCAGCAGCCGCCCTTACAATGAGCAGTTCTTC.

About this clone: Distinct nucleotide sequences in the sample also encode this CDR3. This rearrangement joins TRBV6-1 to TRBJ2-7; 8 bases are shared with TRBD1. The CDR3 runs to 14 residues. Germline CDR1 is MNHNS and CDR2 is SASEGT. The ends lost 6 bases at V and 3 bases at J; junction bases unmatched: 7. The CDR3 coding sequence is TGTGCCAGCAGCGCCCGGGACAGGAGCTACGAGCAGTACTTC. This gives the protein CASSARDRSYEQYF.

This sequence joins TRBV29-1 and TRBJ1-5; possibly TRBD1 for D (6 bases). Germline CDR1 and CDR2: SQVTM and ANQGSEA. This CDR3 has 13 residues. Trimming left V 4 bases short and J 1 base short, with 8 bases between. CDR3 DNA: TGCAGCGTTGGGCAGGGGAGCAATCAGCCCCAGCATTTT. Encoded protein: CSVGQGSNQPQHF.

This chain links TRBV15 with TRBJ1-2; D gene ambiguous. This CDR3 is built from 16 residues. V was trimmed by 0 bases and J by 5 bases, leaving 16 bases between them. The V gene's germline CDR1 is LNHNV and CDR2 YYDKDF (reference sequence). The CDR3 region is CATSRDRTEARYGYTF. The CDR3 region has the DNA TGTGCCACCAGCAGAGATCGGACCGAGGCGAGGTATGGCTACACCTTC. The complete variable domain, with remaining parts taken from reference TRBV15 and TRBJ1-2, reads DAMVIQNPRYQVTQFGKPVTLSCSQTLNHNVMYWYQQKSSQAPKLLFHYYDKDFNNEADTPDNFQSRRPNTSFCFLDIRSPGLGDTAMYLCATSRDRTEARYGYTFGSGTRLTVV.

V and J are TRBV11-2 and TRBJ1-1; the D is unclear. The CDR3 loop spans 11 amino acids. The germline V gene has CDR1 SGHAT and CDR2 FQNNGV. Trimming left V 3 bases short and J 3 bases short, with 2 bases between. For the CDR3, the DNA is TGTGCCAGCAGCTTGCACACTGAAGCTTTCTTT. Its translation is CASSLHTEAFF.

V gene TRBV28 combines with J gene TRBJ1-5; D perhaps matches TRBD1 (6 bases). The V and J ends lost 6 bases and 0 bases respectively, with 12 bases between them. Per germline, CDR1 MDHEN and CDR2 SYDVKM. The CDR3 extends over 15 amino acids. The CDR3: CASSPLTGSNQPQHF. The CDR3 DNA follows: TGTGCCAGCAGCCCGCTGACAGGTAGCAATCAGCCCCAGCATTTT.

J is TRBJ2-1 and V is TRBV2; the D gene is possibly TRBD2 (5 bases). CDR1 and CDR2 from the germline V gene are SNHLY and FYNNEI. Trimming took 5 bases from V and 7 from J, leaving 9 bases between them. This CDR3 spans 12 amino acids. CDR3 nucleotide sequence: TGTGCCAGCAGTCCTACTAGTAATGAGCAGTTCTTC. Translated: CASSPTSNEQFF.

V usage is TRBV14 and J usage is TRBJ2-1; D gene ambiguous. The CDR3 extends over 16 amino acids. The germline V and J ends were trimmed by 0 bases and 3 bases, with 12 bases remaining between them. CDR1 SGHDN and CDR2 FVKESK come from the germline V gene. The CDR3 sequence: CASSQEKLRVYNEQFF. Here the CDR3 DNA reads TGTGCCAGCAGCCAAGAAAAGCTAAGGGTCTACAATGAGCAGTTCTTC.

The CDR3 loop is CASSLRTGVYNEQFF. The CDR3 region has the DNA TGTGCCAGCAGTCTTAGGACAGGGGTCTACAATGAGCAGTTCTTC. The chain has TRBV27 and TRBJ2-1, with 9 bases matching TRBD1. From germline, CDR1 is MNHEY and CDR2 SMNVEV (reference sequence). The CDR3 is 15 amino acids. V lost 5 bases to trimming and J lost 3 bases; unmatched junction nucleotides: 5.

Only a few counts were recorded for this clone. The chain employs TRBV2 and TRBJ1-1, with D maybe TRBD1 (5 bases). The germline CDR1 and CDR2 sequences are SNHLY and FYNNEI. V was pared by 2 bases and J by 2 bases, with 9 bases between. The CDR3 sequence is 14 residues long. CDR3 sequence reads: CASSEHGANTEAFF. CDR3 DNA sequence: TGTGCCAGCAGTGAACATGGGGCCAACACTGAAGCTTTCTTT. Drawing the rest from reference TRBV2 and TRBJ1-1, the complete variable domain is EPEVTQTPSHQVTQMGQEVILRCVPISNHLYFYWYRQILGQKVEFLVSFYNNEISEKSEIFDDQFSVERPDGSNFTLKIRSTKLEDSAMYFCASSEHGANTEAFFGQGTRLTVV.

The sample holds one count of this clone. The chain uses TRBV9 and TRBJ2-2; 8 positions agree with TRBD1. This CDR3 has 16 residues. V lost 3 bases and J lost 3; bases outside the gene matches: 7. Germline values: CDR1 SGDLS, CDR2 YYNGEE. In DNA, the CDR3 is TGTGCCAGCAGCGCACCAGGGGGCGCTTACACCGGGGAGCTGTTTTTT. Its protein is CASSAPGGAYTGELFF.